This T cell receptor beta chain stems from a study of T cells in Graves' hyperthyroidism and ophthalmopathy. Study in general: Peripheral blood samples were taken at initial diagnosis, prior to any treatment. Study results and limitations: Blood also carried most thyroid clonotypes expanded above 0.001.

A Clinical Activity Score of at least 3, a NOSPECS grade of at least 4 and a duration under 3 months were recorded in the ophthalmopathy patients. PBMCs were collected from a roughly 9.7 ml volume of fresh peripheral blood. The CDR3 has 14 residues. J was trimmed by 5 bases and V by 4 bases; bases with no gene match: 5. Worth noting for this clonotype: Its antigen is not identified.

Amplification targeted TCR beta CDR3 regions from RNA transcripts. First-round RT-PCR of the TCR CDR3 relied on the HTBI primer set. TCRdb processed the multiplex PCR reads anew with MiXCR; each CDR3 protein has one entry. Of about 400,000 distinct CDR3 sequences in the sample, over 12% were seen once. The gene calls are TRBV12-3 or TRBV12-4 and TRBJ1-5; 7 bases are a match to TRBD1. The TCR sequence derives from a man aged 50 to 59 with Graves' ophthalmopathy. The sequenced sample consisted of blood. The CDR3 bases are TGTGCCAGCAGTTGGGGGACAGTGGATCAGCCCCAGCATTTT. Encoded protein: CASSWGTVDQPQHF.